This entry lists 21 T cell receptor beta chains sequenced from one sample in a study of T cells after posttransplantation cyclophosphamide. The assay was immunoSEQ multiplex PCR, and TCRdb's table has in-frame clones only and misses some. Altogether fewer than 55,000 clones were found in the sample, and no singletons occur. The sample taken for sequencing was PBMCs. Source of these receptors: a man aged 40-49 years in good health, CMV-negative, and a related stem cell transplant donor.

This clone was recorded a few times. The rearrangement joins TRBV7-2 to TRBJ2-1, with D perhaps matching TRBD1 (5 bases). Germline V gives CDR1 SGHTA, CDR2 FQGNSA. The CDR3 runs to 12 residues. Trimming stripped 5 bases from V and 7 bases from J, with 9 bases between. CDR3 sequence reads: CASSNRQNEQFF. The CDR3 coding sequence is TGTGCCAGCAGCAACCGACAGAATGAGCAGTTCTTC. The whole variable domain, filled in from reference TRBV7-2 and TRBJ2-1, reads GAGVSQSPSNKVTEKGKDVELRCDPISGHTALYWYRQSLGQGLEFLIYFQGNSAPDKSGLPSDRFSAERTGGSVSTLTIQRTQQEDSAVYLCASSNRQNEQFFGPGTRLTVL.

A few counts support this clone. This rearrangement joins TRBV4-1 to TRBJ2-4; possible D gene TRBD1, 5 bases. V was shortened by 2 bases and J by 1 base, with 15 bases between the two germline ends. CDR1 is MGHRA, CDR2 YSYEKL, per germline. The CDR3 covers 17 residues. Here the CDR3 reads CASSQMPPDSAKNIQYF. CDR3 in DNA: TGCGCCAGCAGCCAAATGCCCCCAGACAGCGCCAAAAACATTCAGTACTTC.

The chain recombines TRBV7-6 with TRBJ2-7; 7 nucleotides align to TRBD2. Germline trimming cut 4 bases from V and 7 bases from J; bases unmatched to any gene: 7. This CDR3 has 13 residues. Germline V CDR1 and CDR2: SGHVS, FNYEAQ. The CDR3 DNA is TGTGCCAGCAGCTCCAGCGGGACTCGGGAGCAGTACGTC. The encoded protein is CASSSSGTREQYV.

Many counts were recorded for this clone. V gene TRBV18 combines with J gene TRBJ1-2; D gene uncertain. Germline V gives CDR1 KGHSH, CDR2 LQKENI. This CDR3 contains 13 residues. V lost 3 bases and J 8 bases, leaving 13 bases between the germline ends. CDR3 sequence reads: CASSPEAGSGYTF. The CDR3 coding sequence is TGTGCCAGCTCACCCGAGGCTGGGTCCGGCTACACCTTC.

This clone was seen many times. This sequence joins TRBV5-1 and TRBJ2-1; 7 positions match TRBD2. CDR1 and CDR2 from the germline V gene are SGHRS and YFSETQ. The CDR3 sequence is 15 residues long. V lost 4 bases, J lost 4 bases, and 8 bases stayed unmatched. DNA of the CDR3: TGCGCCAGCAGCGTCCTGGCGGGAGAGTACAATGAGCAGTTCTTC. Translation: CASSVLAGEYNEQFF. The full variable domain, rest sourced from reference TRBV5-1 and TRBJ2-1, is KAGVTQTPRYLIKTRGQQVTLSCSPISGHRSVSWYQQTPGQGLQFLFEYFSETQRNKGNFPGRFSGRQFSNSRSEMNVSTLELGDSALYLCASSVLAGEYNEQFFGPGTRLTVL.

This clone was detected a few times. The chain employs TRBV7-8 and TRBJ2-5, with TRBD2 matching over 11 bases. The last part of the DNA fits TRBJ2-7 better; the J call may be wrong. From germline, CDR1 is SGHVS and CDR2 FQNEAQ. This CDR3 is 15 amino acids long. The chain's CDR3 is CASRRGLAESYEQYF. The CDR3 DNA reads TGTGCCAGCAGAAGGGGACTAGCGGAGTCCTACGAGCAGTACTTC.

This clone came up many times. This chain's CDR3 is CATSRGGQGVEKLFF. The CDR3 DNA reads as TGTGCCACCAGCAGGGGGGGACAGGGTGTTGAAAAACTGTTTTTT. The J gene is TRBJ1-4, the V gene TRBV15; 9 nucleotides line up with TRBD1. The V segment lost 3 bases and the J segment 7 bases; nucleotides outside the gene matches: 6. The length of the CDR3 is 15 residues. The germline V gene has CDR1 LNHNV and CDR2 YYDKDF (reference sequence).

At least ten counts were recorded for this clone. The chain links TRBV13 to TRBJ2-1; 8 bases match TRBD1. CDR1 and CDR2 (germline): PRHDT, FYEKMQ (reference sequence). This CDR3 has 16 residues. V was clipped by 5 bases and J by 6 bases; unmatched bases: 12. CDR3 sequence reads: CASSLPRTGSPNEQFF. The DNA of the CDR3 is TGTGCCAGCAGCCTGCCTCGGACAGGGTCTCCCAATGAGCAGTTCTTC.

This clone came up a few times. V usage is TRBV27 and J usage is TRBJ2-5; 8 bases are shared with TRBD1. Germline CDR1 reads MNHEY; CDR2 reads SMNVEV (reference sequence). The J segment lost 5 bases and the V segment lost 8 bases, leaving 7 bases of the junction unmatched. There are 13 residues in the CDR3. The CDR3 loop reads CASSQGVWETQYF. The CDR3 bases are TGTGCCAGCTCACAGGGGGTTTGGGAGACCCAGTACTTC.

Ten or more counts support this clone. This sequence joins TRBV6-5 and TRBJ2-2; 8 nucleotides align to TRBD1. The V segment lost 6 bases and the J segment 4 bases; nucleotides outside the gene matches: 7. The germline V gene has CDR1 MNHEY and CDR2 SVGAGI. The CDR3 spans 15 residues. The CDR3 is CASSFGQGATGELFF. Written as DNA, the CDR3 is TGTGCCAGCAGCTTTGGACAGGGCGCCACCGGGGAGCTGTTTTTT.

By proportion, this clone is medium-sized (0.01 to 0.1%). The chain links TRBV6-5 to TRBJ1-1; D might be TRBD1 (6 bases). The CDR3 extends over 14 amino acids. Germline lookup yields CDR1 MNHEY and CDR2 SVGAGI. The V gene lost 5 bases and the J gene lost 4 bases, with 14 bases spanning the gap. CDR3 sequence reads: CASSQRGGVTEAFF. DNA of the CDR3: TGTGCCAGCAGTCAACGAGGGGGAGTCACTGAAGCTTTCTTT.

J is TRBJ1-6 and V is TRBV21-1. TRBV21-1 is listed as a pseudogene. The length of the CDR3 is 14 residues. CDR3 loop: CASFLPGINSPLHF. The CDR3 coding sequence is TGTGCCAGCTTTTTACCGGGGATTAATTCACCCCTCCACTTT.

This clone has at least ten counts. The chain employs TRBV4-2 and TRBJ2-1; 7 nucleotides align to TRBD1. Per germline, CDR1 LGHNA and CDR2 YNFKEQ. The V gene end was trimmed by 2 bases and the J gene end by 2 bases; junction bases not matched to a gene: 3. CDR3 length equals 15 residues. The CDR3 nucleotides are TGTGCCAGCAGCCAACCGACAGGGACCTACAATGAGCAGTTCTTC. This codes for CASSQPTGTYNEQFF.

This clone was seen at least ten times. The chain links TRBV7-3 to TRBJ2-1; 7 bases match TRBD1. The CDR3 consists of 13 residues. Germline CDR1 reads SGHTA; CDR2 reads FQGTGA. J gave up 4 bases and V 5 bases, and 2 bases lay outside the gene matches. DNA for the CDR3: TGTGCCAGCAGCCGGGGACAGTACAATGAGCAGTTCTTC. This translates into CASSRGQYNEQFF.

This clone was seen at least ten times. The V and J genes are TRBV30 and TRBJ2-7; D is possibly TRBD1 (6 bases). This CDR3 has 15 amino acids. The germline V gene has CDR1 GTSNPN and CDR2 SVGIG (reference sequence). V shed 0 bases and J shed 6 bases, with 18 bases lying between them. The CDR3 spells CAWSVGTRELGEQYV. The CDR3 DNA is TGTGCCTGGAGTGTGGGGACACGCGAACTTGGCGAGCAGTACGTC.

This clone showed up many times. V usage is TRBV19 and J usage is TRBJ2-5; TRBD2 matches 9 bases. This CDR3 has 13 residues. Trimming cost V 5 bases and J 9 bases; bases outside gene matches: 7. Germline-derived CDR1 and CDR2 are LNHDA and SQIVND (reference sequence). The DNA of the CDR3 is TGTGCCAGTAGTCCGACCCAGCGGGAGGCCCAGTACTTC. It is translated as CASSPTQREAQYF.

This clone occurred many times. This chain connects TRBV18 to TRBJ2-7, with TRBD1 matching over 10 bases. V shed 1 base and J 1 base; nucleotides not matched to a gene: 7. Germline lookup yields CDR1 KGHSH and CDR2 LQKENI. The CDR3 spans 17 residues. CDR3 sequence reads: CASSPRRDRGPSYEQYV. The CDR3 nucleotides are TGTGCCAGCTCACCACGACGGGACAGGGGTCCTTCCTACGAGCAGTACGTC.

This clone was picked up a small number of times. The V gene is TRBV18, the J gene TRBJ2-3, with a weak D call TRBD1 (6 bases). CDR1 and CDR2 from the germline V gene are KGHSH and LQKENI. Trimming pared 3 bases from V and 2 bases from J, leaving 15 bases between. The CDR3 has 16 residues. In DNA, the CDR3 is TGTGCCAGCTCACCTAATATCAGGGGTAACACAGATACGCAGTATTTT. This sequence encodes CASSPNIRGNTDTQYF. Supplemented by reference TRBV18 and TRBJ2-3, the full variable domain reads NAGVMQNPRHLVRRRGQEARLRCSPMKGHSHVYWYRQLPEEGLKFMVYLQKENIIDESGMPKERFSAEFPKEGPSILRIQQVVRGDSAAYFCASSPNIRGNTDTQYFGPGTRLTVL.

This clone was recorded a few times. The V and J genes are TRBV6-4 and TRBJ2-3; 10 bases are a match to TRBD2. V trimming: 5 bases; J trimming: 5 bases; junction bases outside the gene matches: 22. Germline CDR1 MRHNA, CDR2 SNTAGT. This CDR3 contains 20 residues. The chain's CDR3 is CASSPLLAGEDIASIDTQYF. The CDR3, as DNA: TGTGCCAGCAGTCCCCTGCTAGCGGGGGAAGACATCGCCAGTATAGATACGCAGTATTTT.

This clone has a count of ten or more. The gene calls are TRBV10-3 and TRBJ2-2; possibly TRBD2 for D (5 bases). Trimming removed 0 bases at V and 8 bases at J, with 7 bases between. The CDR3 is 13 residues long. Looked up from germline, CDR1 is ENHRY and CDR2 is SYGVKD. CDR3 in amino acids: CAISESAVGELFF. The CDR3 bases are TGTGCCATCAGTGAGTCAGCGGTGGGGGAGCTGTTTTTT.

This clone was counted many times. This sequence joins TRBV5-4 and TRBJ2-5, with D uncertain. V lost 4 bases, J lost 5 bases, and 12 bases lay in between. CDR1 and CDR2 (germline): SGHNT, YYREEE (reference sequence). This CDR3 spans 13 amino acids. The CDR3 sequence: CASSTGWRETQYF. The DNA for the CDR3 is TGTGCCAGCAGCACGGGTTGGCGGGAGACCCAGTACTTC.